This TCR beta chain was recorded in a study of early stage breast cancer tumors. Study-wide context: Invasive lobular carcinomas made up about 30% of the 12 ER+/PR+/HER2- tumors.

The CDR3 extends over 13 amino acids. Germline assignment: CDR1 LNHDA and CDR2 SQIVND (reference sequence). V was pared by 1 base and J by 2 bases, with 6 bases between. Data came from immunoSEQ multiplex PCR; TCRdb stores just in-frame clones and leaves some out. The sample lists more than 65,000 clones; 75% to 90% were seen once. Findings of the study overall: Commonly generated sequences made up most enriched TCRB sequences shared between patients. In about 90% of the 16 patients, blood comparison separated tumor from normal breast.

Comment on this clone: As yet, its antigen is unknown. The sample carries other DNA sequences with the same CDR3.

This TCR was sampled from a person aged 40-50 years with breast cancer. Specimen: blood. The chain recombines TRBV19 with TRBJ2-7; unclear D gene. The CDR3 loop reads CASSIGLTYEQYF. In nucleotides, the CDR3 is TGTGCCAGTAGTATAGGTCTGACCTACGAGCAGTACTTC.